This is a list of T cell receptor beta chains from one sample in a study of blood T cell repertoires in COVID-19. Using immunoSEQ multiplex PCR, the repertoire was profiled, and TCRdb retains in-frame clones only, with some absent. The table lists about 150,000 clones, approximately 87% of them singletons. Material for sequencing was peripheral blood. These TCRs come from a man at least 80 years old with acute or convalescent COVID-19. Both conserved end residues are part of each CDR3.

V	J	CDR3
TRBV4-1	TRBJ1-1	CASAGQGNTEAFF
TRBV2	TRBJ1-4	CASVQDRFTEKLFF
TRBV2	TRBJ2-3	CASKRAESDTQYF
TRBV6-5	TRBJ1-2	CASSMTGNYGYTF
TRBV12-3/TRBV12-4	TRBJ2-2	CASSPQGTGELFF
TRBV30	TRBJ2-3	CAWSTGLAGEDTQYF
TRBV28	TRBJ1-1	CATQRAGTVNTEAFF
TRBV9	TRBJ2-7	CASSPRADPYEQYF
TRBV5-1	TRBJ2-5	CASSYQDQETQYF
TRBV24-1	TRBJ1-1	CATSDLTNTEAFF
TRBV30	TRBJ2-1	CAWSVGGISYNEQFF
TRBV27	TRBJ2-7	CASSRGGPSSYEQYF
TRBV5-4	TRBJ2-2	CASSLGTGRDTGELFF
TRBV10-3	TRBJ2-2	CASTGTSGVGELFF
TRBV5-1	TRBJ2-1	CASSLRGSSYNEQFF
TRBV24-1	TRBJ1-5	CATSENDRDYQPQHF
TRBV27	TRBJ1-2	CASSPSTVRAHGYTF
TRBV5-1	TRBJ1-2	CASSLGTGGHGGYTF
TRBV3-1/TRBV3-2	TRBJ1-4	CASSQPGQANEKLFF
TRBV3-1/TRBV3-2	TRBJ1-2	CASSPVIGSDYGYTF
TRBV4-1	TRBJ2-5	CASSQGGGQLETQYF
TRBV5-1	TRBJ2-7	CASSTEGGARNEQYF
TRBV5-1	TRBJ1-1	CASSWDRGTEAFF
TRBV7-8	TRBJ1-3	CASSLDRGTGNTIYF
TRBV5-1	TRBJ2-1	CASSVDRYNEQFF
TRBV5-1	TRBJ2-2	CASSLPSGNTGELFF
TRBV18	TRBJ2-2	CASSRDSGSTGELFF
TRBV5-1	TRBJ1-2	CASSLGTGGPYGYTF
TRBV28	TRBJ1-1	CASSSGLGNTEAFF
TRBV30	TRBJ2-1	CAWTSGGAAEQFF
TRBV2	TRBJ2-7	CASLNRVGYEQYF
TRBV28	TRBJ2-3	CASTRGGENADTQYF
TRBV2	TRBJ1-2	CASRETGPYGYTF
TRBV2	TRBJ1-1	CASSPLRFTEAFF
TRBV29-1	TRBJ1-2	CSVSDRPFYGYTF
TRBV20-1	TRBJ2-7	CSAGRAYEQYF
TRBV19	TRBJ2-4	CASSRAGLGENIQYF
TRBV5-6	TRBJ2-5	CASSFPGAGRETQYF
TRBV10-3	TRBJ1-1	CAISEDRGYTEAFF
TRBV27	TRBJ1-1	CASRKTPTNTEAFF
TRBV5-5	TRBJ1-1	CASSLRLNTEAFF
TRBV3-1/TRBV3-2	TRBJ1-1	CASSQVPLATGAFF
TRBV5-1	TRBJ2-2	CASSGTGEGAGELFF
TRBV27	TRBJ2-1	CASSLIDRGTYNEQFF
TRBV28	TRBJ1-6	CASSLRGFYNSPLHF
TRBV5-1	TRBJ1-6	CASSPKGADSPLHF
TRBV9	TRBJ2-2	CASSVAGTITGELFF